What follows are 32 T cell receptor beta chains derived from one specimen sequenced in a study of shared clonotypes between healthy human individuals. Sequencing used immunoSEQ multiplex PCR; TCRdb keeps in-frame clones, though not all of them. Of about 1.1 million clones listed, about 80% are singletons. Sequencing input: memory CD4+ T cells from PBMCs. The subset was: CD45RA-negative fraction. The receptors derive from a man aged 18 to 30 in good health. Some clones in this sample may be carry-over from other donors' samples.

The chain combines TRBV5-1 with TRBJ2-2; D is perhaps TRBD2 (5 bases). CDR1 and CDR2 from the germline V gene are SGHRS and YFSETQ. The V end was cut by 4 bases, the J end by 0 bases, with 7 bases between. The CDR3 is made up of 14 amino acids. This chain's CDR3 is CASSPDSNTGELFF. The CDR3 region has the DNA TGCGCCAGCAGCCCGGACTCGAACACCGGGGAGCTGTTTTTT.

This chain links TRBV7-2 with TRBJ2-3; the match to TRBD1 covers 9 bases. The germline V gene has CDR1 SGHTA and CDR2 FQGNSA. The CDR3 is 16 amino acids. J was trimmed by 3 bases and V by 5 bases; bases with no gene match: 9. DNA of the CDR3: TGTGCCAGCAGCCCCACAGGGGGCGCGCAGACAGATACGCAGTATTTT. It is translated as CASSPTGGAQTDTQYF.

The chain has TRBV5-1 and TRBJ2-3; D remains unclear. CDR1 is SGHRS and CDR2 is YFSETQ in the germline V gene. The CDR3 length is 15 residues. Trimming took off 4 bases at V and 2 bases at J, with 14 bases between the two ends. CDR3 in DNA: TGCGCCAGCAGCCAAGGGTACGGGTCCACAGATACGCAGTATTTT. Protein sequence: CASSQGYGSTDTQYF.

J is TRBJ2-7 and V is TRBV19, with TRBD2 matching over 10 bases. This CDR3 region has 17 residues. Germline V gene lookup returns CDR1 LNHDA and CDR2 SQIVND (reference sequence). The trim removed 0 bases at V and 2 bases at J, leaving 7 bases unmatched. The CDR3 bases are TGTGCCAGTAGTATAGAGTCTAGCGGGAGATCGACCTACGAGCAGTACTTC. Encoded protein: CASSIESSGRSTYEQYF.

The CDR3 spells CASSTVAGFASTDTQYF. CDR3 nucleotides: TGTGCCAGCAGTACTGTAGCAGGGTTTGCGAGCACAGATACGCAGTATTTT. This chain links TRBV28 with TRBJ2-3, with D tentatively TRBD1 (5 bases). The germline V and J ends were trimmed by 5 bases and 0 bases, with 18 bases remaining between them. Germline V gene data show CDR1 as MDHEN and CDR2 as SYDVKM. This CDR3 has 17 residues.

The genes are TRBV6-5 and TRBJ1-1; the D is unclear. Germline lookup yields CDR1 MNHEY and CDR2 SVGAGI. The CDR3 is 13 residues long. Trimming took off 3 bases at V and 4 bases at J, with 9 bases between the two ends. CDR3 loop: CASSYSVFTEAFF. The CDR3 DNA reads TGTGCCAGCAGTTATAGTGTGTTCACTGAAGCTTTCTTT.

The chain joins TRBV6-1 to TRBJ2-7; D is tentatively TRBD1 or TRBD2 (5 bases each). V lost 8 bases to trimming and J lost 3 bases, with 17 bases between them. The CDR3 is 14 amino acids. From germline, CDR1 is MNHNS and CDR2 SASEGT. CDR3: CASGWGSRGYEQYF. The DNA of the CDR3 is TGTGCCAGCGGATGGGGGAGTCGAGGCTACGAGCAGTACTTC.

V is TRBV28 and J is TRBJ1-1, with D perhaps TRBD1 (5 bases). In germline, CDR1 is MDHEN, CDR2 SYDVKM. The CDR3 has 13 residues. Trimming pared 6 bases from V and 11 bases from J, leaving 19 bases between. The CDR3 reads CASSPGWGVVAFF. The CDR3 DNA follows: TGTGCCAGCAGCCCCGGTTGGGGGGTGGTGGCTTTCTTT.

CDR3 in amino acids: CASGPWSNQPQHF. The CDR3 bases are TGTGCCAGCGGCCCCTGGAGCAATCAGCCCCAGCATTTT. V gene TRBV19 combines with J gene TRBJ1-5, with D hard to call. Germline CDR1 LNHDA, CDR2 SQIVND (reference sequence). The CDR3 totals 13 residues. Between the trimmed V and J ends, which lost 9 bases and 1 base, there was a span of 10 bases.

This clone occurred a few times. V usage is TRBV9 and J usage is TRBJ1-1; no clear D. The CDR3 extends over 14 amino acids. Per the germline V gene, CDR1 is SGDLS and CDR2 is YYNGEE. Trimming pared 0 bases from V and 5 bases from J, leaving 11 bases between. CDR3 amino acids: CASSVDLAQTEAFF. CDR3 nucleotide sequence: TGTGCCAGCAGCGTAGACTTGGCTCAGACTGAAGCTTTCTTT.

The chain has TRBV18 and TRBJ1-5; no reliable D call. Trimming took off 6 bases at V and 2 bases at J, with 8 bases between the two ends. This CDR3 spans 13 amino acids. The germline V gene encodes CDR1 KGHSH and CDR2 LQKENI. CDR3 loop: CASSFQGNQPQHF. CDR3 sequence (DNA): TGTGCCAGCTCCTTCCAAGGCAATCAGCCCCAGCATTTT. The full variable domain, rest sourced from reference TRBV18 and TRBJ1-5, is NAGVMQNPRHLVRRRGQEARLRCSPMKGHSHVYWYRQLPEEGLKFMVYLQKENIIDESGMPKERFSAEFPKEGPSILRIQQVVRGDSAAYFCASSFQGNQPQHFGDGTRLSIL.

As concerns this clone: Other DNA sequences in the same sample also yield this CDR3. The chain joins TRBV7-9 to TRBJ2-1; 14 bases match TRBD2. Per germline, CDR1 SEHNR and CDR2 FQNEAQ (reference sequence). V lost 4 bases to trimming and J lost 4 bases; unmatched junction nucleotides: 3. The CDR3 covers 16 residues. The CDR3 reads CASSSRLAGGYNEQFF. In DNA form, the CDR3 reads TGTGCCAGCAGCTCGAGACTAGCGGGAGGGTACAATGAGCAGTTCTTC.

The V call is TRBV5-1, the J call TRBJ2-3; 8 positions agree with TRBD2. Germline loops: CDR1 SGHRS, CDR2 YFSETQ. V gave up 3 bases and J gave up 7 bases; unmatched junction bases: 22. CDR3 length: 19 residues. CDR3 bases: TGCGCCAGCAGCTCGCATAAGGATACTAGCGGCCTAACCGGGAATACGCAGTATTTT. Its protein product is CASSSHKDTSGLTGNTQYF.

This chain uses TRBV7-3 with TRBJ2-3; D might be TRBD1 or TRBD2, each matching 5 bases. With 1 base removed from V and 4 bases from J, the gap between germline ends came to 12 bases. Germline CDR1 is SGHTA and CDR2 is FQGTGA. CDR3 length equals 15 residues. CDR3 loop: CASSLIPGAPDTQYF. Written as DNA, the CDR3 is TGTGCCAGCAGCTTAATTCCCGGGGCCCCAGATACGCAGTATTTT.

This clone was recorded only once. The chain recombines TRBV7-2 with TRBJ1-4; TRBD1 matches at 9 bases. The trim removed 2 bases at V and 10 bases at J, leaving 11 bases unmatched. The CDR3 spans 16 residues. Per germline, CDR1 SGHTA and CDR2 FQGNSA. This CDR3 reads CASSLSAGTGRGKLFF. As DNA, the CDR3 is TGTGCCAGCAGCTTATCCGCCGGGACAGGGCGGGGAAAACTGTTTTTT. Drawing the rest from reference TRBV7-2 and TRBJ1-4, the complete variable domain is GAGVSQSPSNKVTEKGKDVELRCDPISGHTALYWYRQSLGQGLEFLIYFQGNSAPDKSGLPSDRFSAERTGGSVSTLTIQRTQQEDSAVYLCASSLSAGTGRGKLFFGSGTQLSVL.

CDR3 coding DNA: TGTGCCAGCAGCTTAAGCAGGCACTCCTACGAGCAGTACTTC. It specifies CASSLSRHSYEQYF. The chain carries TRBV7-2 and TRBJ2-7, with no clear D. Germline values: CDR1 SGHTA, CDR2 FQGNSA. V lost 2 bases, J lost 0 bases, and 8 bases lay in between. This CDR3 has 14 residues.

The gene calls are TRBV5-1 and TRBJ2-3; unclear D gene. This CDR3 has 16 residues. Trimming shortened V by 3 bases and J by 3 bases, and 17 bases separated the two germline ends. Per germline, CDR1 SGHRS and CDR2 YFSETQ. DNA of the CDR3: TGCGCCAGCAGCTCCCTCCCAACCGGTAGTACAGATACGCAGTATTTT. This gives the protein CASSSLPTGSTDTQYF.

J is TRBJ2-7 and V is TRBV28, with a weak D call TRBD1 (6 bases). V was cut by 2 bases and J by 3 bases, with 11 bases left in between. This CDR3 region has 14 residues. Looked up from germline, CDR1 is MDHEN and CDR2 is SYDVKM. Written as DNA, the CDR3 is TGTGCCAGCAGTTTAGGCTCCAGGGGCTACGAGCAGTACTTC. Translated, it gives CASSLGSRGYEQYF.

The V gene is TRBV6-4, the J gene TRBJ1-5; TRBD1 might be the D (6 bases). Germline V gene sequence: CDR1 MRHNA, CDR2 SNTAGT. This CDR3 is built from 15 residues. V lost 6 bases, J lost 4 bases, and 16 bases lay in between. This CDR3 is CASSEAAGTNQPQHF. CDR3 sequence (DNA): TGTGCCAGCAGCGAAGCAGCCGGGACAAATCAGCCCCAGCATTTT.

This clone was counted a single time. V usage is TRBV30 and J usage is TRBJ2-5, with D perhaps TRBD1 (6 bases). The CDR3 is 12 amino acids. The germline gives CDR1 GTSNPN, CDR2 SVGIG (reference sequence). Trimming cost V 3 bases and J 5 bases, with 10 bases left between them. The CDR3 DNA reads TGTGCCTGGAGATGGCAGGGGGAGACCCAGTACTTC. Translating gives CAWRWQGETQYF.

CDR3: CASSETSGRVYEQFF. The CDR3 DNA is TGTGCCAGCAGCGAAACTAGCGGGAGGGTCTATGAGCAGTTCTTC. The chain carries TRBV2 and TRBJ2-1; TRBD2 aligns across 13 bases. The CDR3 contains 15 residues. V lost 6 bases, J lost 8 bases, and 7 bases stayed unmatched. The germline CDR1 and CDR2 sequences are SNHLY and FYNNEI.

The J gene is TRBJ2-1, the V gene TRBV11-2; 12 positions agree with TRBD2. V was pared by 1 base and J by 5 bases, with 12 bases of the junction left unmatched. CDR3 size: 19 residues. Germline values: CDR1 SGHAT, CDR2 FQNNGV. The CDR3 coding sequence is TGTGCCAGCAGCTTAGGCTACACCCTAGCGGGAGGGCCCAACAATGAGCAGTTCTTC. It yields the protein CASSLGYTLAGGPNNEQFF.

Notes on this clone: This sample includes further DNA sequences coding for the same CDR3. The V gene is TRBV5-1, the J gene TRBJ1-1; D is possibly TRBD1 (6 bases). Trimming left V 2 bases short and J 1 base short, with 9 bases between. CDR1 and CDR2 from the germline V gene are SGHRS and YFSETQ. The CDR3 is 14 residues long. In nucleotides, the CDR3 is TGCGCCAGCAGCTTACAGGGAAAGAACACTGAAGCTTTCTTT. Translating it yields CASSLQGKNTEAFF. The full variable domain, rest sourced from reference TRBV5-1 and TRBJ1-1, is KAGVTQTPRYLIKTRGQQVTLSCSPISGHRSVSWYQQTPGQGLQFLFEYFSETQRNKGNFPGRFSGRQFSNSRSEMNVSTLELGDSALYLCASSLQGKNTEAFFGQGTRLTVV.

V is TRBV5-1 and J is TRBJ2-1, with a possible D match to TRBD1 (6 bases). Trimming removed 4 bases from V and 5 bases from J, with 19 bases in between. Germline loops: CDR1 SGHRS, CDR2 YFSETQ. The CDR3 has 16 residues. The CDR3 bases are TGCGCCAGCAGCGGGCGACAGGAGCCAAGACACAATGAGCAGTTCTTC. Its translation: CASSGRQEPRHNEQFF.

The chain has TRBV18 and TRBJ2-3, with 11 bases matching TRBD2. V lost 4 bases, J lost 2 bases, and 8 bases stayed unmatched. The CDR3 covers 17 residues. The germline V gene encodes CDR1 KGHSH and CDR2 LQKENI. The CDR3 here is CASSQLAGDPSTDTQYF. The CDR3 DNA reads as TGTGCCAGCTCACAACTAGCGGGAGACCCCTCCACAGATACGCAGTATTTT.

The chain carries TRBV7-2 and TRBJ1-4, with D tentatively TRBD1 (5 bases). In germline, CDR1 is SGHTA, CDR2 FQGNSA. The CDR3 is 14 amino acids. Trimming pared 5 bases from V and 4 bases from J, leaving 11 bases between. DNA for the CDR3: TGTGCCAGCAGCCGCGGGGCAGTTAATGAAAAACTGTTTTTT. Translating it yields CASSRGAVNEKLFF.

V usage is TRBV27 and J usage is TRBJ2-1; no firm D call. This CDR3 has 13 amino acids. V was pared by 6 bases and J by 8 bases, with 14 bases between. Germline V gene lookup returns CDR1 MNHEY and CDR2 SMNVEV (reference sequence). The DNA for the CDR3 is TGTGCCAGCAGCCCGACGTTTATCCATGAGCAGTTCTTC. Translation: CASSPTFIHEQFF.

CDR3 sequence: CASSLVSPGEKLFF. The CDR3 region has the DNA TGTGCCAGCAGCTTAGTATCCCCGGGGGAAAAACTGTTTTTT. The V and J genes are TRBV7-9 and TRBJ1-4; the D is unclear. Deletions cut 1 base from V and 8 bases from J, with 11 bases between. Germline V gene sequence: CDR1 SEHNR, CDR2 FQNEAQ (reference sequence). This CDR3 has 14 residues.

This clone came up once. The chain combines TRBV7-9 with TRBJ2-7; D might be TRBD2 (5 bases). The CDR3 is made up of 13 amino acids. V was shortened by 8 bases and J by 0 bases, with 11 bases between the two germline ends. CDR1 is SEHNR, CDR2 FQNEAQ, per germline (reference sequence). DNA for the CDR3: TGTGCCAGCTCCGGGGTTAGCTCCTACGAGCAGTACTTC. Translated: CASSGVSSYEQYF.

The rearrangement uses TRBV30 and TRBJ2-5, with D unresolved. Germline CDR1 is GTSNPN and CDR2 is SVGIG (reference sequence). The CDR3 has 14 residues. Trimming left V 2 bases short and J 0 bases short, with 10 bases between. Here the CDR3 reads CAWSLGPYQETQYF. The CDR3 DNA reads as TGTGCCTGGAGTTTAGGACCGTACCAAGAGACCCAGTACTTC.

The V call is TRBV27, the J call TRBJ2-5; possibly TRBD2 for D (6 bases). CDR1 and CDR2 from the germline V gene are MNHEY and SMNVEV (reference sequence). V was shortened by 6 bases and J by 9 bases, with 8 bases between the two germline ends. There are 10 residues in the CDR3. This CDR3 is CASRREAQYF. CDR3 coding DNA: TGTGCCAGCAGGAGGGAGGCCCAGTACTTC.

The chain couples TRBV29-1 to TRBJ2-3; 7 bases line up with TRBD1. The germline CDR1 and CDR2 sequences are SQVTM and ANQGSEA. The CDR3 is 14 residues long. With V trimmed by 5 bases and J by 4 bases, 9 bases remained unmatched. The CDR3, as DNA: TGCAGCGTTATACAGGGGTTAGGGCCAGATACGCAGTATTTT. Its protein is CSVIQGLGPDTQYF.